One sample yielded the 18 T cell receptor beta chains listed below, sequenced in a study of T cells in Graves' hyperthyroidism and ophthalmopathy. Amplification of TCR beta CDR3 regions was performed using RNA transcripts as template. An initial round of RT-PCR targeting the TCR CDR3 relied on the HTBI primer set. Each CDR3 protein gets one entry after TCRdb re-called the multiplex PCR reads with MiXCR. The data hold around 260,000 distinct CDR3 sequences, with under 30% observed a single time. Sample: blood. These receptor sequences come from a man aged 35 to 55 with Graves' hyperthyroidism that later progressed to Graves' ophthalmopathy.

This clonotype was detected many times. The chain couples TRBV24-1 to TRBJ2-2; TRBD2 aligns across 8 bases. This CDR3 has 18 residues. The ends lost 3 bases at V and 5 bases at J; junction bases unmatched: 13. From germline, CDR1 is KGHDR and CDR2 SFDVKD. DNA for the CDR3: TGTGCCACCAGTGATCCCTCGAGGAGCGGGAGAAGGACCGGGGAGCTGTTTTTT. Its protein is CATSDPSRSGRRTGELFF.

In its sample, this clonotype was seen many times. This chain connects TRBV3-1 to TRBJ2-5, with a possible D match to TRBD2 (5 bases). Germline V gene sequence: CDR1 LGHDT, CDR2 YNNKEL (reference sequence). V was shortened by 0 bases and J by 5 bases, with 19 bases between the two germline ends. This CDR3 is built from 17 residues. The CDR3 is CASSQDLGLPRSETQYF. CDR3 nucleotide sequence: TGTGCCAGCAGCCAAGATCTTGGACTTCCTAGGAGCGAGACCCAGTACTTC.

This clonotype was seen at least ten times. The chain is built from TRBV4-1 and TRBJ2-7; 10 nucleotides line up with TRBD1. CDR1 MGHRA and CDR2 YSYEKL come from the germline V gene. With 2 bases clipped from V and 0 bases from J, the junction kept 10 bases outside the gene matches. The CDR3 totals 18 residues. The CDR3 DNA is TGCGCCAGCAGCCAACCCTCAGCAGGGACAGGGGTCTCCTACGAGCAGTACTTC. This translates into CASSQPSAGTGVSYEQYF.

This clonotype showed up just a few times. This chain joins TRBV4-1 and TRBJ2-7; D is undetermined. V shed 1 base and J shed 3 bases, with 16 bases lying between them. The CDR3 extends over 16 amino acids. The germline gives CDR1 MGHRA, CDR2 YSYEKL. The CDR3 here is CASSQGASLISYEQYF. CDR3 bases: TGCGCCAGCAGCCAAGGAGCTAGTCTCATCAGCTACGAGCAGTACTTC.

The chain recombines TRBV7-3 with TRBJ2-5; D call uncertain. Per the germline V gene, CDR1 is SGHTA and CDR2 is FQGTGA. V gave up 2 bases and J gave up 5 bases, with 15 bases separating them. This CDR3 region has 15 residues. The CDR3 loop is CASSLWSGIGETQYF. Here the CDR3 DNA reads TGTGCCAGCAGCTTATGGTCGGGTATTGGGGAGACCCAGTACTTC.

This clonotype was recorded at least ten times. This chain links TRBV2 with TRBJ2-2, with 11 bases matching TRBD2. Germline V lookup: CDR1 SNHLY, CDR2 FYNNEI. The ends lost 7 bases at V and 3 bases at J; junction bases unmatched: 4. This CDR3 contains 15 residues. The CDR3 nucleotides are TGTGCCAGCACCGGACTAGCGGGCTACACCGGGGAGCTGTTTTTT. Protein product: CASTGLAGYTGELFF.

This clonotype has a count of ten or more. The V call is TRBV7-8, the J call TRBJ1-1, with a possible D match to TRBD1 (6 bases). CDR1 SGHVS and CDR2 FQNEAQ come from the germline V gene. The V gene lost 6 bases and the J gene lost 6 bases, with 17 bases spanning the gap. The CDR3 runs to 14 residues. The CDR3 sequence is CASRTRGRGPEAFF. CDR3 nucleotide sequence: TGTGCCAGCAGGACCAGGGGTCGTGGGCCTGAAGCTTTCTTT.

V usage is TRBV7-2 and J usage is TRBJ2-5; TRBD2 matches 9 bases. CDR1 SGHTA and CDR2 FQGNSA come from the germline V gene. With V trimmed by 7 bases and J by 5 bases, 8 bases remained unmatched. There are 14 residues in the CDR3. The CDR3: CASTTSGLWETQYF. The CDR3 DNA follows: TGTGCCAGCACAACTAGCGGGCTCTGGGAGACCCAGTACTTC.

The chain joins TRBV6-2 or TRBV6-3 to TRBJ2-7; 15 bases line up with TRBD2. CDR1 and CDR2 (germline): MNHEY, SVGEGT. Trimming removed 5 bases from V and 6 bases from J; junction bases left unmatched: 5. The CDR3 contains 15 residues. The CDR3 nucleotides are TGTGCCAGCAGTGCGGGACTAGCGGGAGGCGGCGAGCAGTACTTC. It is translated as CASSAGLAGGGEQYF.

This clonotype was picked up many times. V and J are TRBV4-1 and TRBJ2-7, with 7 bases identical to TRBD1. Germline lookup yields CDR1 MGHRA and CDR2 YSYEKL. CDR3 size: 17 residues. With V trimmed by 1 base and J by 2 bases, 11 bases remained unmatched. The CDR3 DNA reads TGCGCCAGCAGCCAAGGATTCGGGGCAGGGGGACCCTACGAGCAGTACTTC. Amino acid sequence: CASSQGFGAGGPYEQYF.

This clonotype has a count of ten or more. The V gene is TRBV19, the J gene TRBJ2-7, with 7 bases that match TRBD1. J was trimmed by 5 bases and V by 6 bases; bases with no gene match: 10. The CDR3 loop spans 14 amino acids. Germline assignment: CDR1 LNHDA and CDR2 SQIVND (reference sequence). The CDR3 sequence: CASSTTGNLDEQYF. CDR3 bases: TGTGCCAGTAGCACGACAGGGAATCTCGACGAGCAGTACTTC.

This clonotype was observed at least ten times. The chain uses TRBV27 and TRBJ2-7, with D hard to call. Germline-derived CDR1 and CDR2 are MNHEY and SMNVEV (reference sequence). The CDR3 sequence is 14 residues long. V was clipped by 4 bases and J by 3 bases, with 13 bases between them. The CDR3: CASSSRLSVYEQYF. As DNA, the CDR3 is TGTGCCAGCAGTTCCCGCCTATCTGTCTACGAGCAGTACTTC.

The sample holds many counts of this clonotype. This chain links TRBV12-3 or TRBV12-4 with TRBJ2-5; a possible D gene is TRBD2 (6 bases). This CDR3 region has 12 residues. V dropped 6 bases and J dropped 13 bases, with 18 bases sitting between them. The CDR3 DNA sequence: TGTGCCAGCAGATCCCCAGAGGGAGGAATGTACTTC. This gives the protein CASRSPEGGMYF.

This chain connects TRBV12-3 or TRBV12-4 to TRBJ1-1, with a possible D match to TRBD1 (6 bases). The ends were cut back, 4 bases at V and 7 bases at J, with 7 bases in the middle. The CDR3 totals 11 residues. CDR3 residues: CASSSGVEAFF. The CDR3 DNA reads as TGTGCCAGCAGTTCAGGGGTTGAAGCTTTCTTT.

The rearrangement links TRBV2 to TRBJ2-4; 7 nucleotides line up with TRBD1. The germline gives CDR1 SNHLY, CDR2 FYNNEI. This CDR3 comprises 16 residues. The J segment lost 0 bases and the V segment lost 6 bases, leaving 8 bases of the junction unmatched. CDR3 sequence (DNA): TGTGCCAGCAGCCTCGGGACAGCCCTAGCCAAAAACATTCAGTACTTC. It encodes CASSLGTALAKNIQYF.

This clonotype was seen at least ten times. The chain has TRBV20-1 and TRBJ2-7; a weak D match, TRBD1 (6 bases). CDR3 length: 12 residues. V shed 7 bases and J shed 0 bases, with 10 bases lying between them. Looked up from germline, CDR1 is DFQATT and CDR2 is SNEGSKA (reference sequence). Here the CDR3 DNA reads TGCAGTGTGGACAGAACCTCCTACGAGCAGTACTTC. Protein sequence: CSVDRTSYEQYF.

This clonotype has at least ten counts. This CDR3 reads CASSYRQGQETQYF. CDR3 nucleotides: TGTGCCAGCAGTTACCGGCAGGGCCAAGAGACCCAGTACTTC. This chain connects TRBV27 to TRBJ2-5; perhaps TRBD1 as D (5 bases). The CDR3 runs 14 residues. Trimming took off 4 bases at V and 1 base at J, with 10 bases between the two ends. Germline loops: CDR1 MNHEY, CDR2 SMNVEV (reference sequence).

Ten or more counts support this clonotype. The chain's CDR3 is CASSFQGSETQYF. CDR3 bases: TGTGCCAGCAGCTTCCAGGGGTCAGAGACCCAGTACTTC. This chain connects TRBV5-5 to TRBJ2-5; a weak D match, TRBD1 (6 bases). The germline V gene encodes CDR1 SGHKS and CDR2 YYEKEE (reference sequence). V lost 2 bases to trimming and J lost 4 bases, with 9 bases between them. The CDR3 is 13 amino acids.